Listed here are 15 T cell receptor beta chains from one sample, sequenced in a study of shared T cell receptors in the human thymus. Profiling relied on immunoSEQ multiplex PCR, and the TCRdb table lists in-frame clones only, not all of them. The data hold under 450,000 clones, with 95% observed a single time. Material for sequencing was thymocytes. These receptors were taken from a human donor.

This rearrangement joins TRBV2 to TRBJ2-2; D gene unclear. From germline, CDR1 is SNHLY and CDR2 FYNNEI. The CDR3 length is 16 residues. V shed 3 bases and J shed 6 bases, with 17 bases lying between them. CDR3: CASSDARPATSGELFF. CDR3 DNA: TGTGCCAGCAGTGACGCTAGACCCGCGACATCCGGGGAGCTGTTTTTT.

V and J are TRBV30 and TRBJ1-3; unclear D gene. Germline V gene lookup returns CDR1 GTSNPN and CDR2 SVGIG (reference sequence). The CDR3 is 14 amino acids. V was pared by 4 bases and J by 0 bases, with 10 bases between. DNA of the CDR3: TGTGCCTGGAAGGCAAATAGCTCTGGAAACACCATATATTTT. It codes for CAWKANSSGNTIYF.

The rearrangement uses TRBV9 and TRBJ1-1; TRBD1 matches at 11 bases. V trimming: 3 bases; J trimming: 4 bases; junction bases outside the gene matches: 17. The CDR3 spans 19 residues. Germline V CDR1 and CDR2: SGDLS, YYNGEE. As DNA, the CDR3 is TGTGCCAGCAGCGACTCCCCGGGACAGGGGGGTCCGGTCGGCACTGAAGCTTTCTTT. Translating gives CASSDSPGQGGPVGTEAFF.

The chain uses TRBV7-2 and TRBJ2-6; the D gene is possibly TRBD2 (6 bases). Trimming pared 8 bases from V and 3 bases from J, leaving 14 bases between. The CDR3 is 15 amino acids. Germline CDR1 SGHTA, CDR2 FQGNSA. CDR3 nucleotides: TGTGCCAGCGCTGGAGGGCCTAGTGGGGCCAACGTCCTGACTTTC. This translates into CASAGGPSGANVLTF. The complete variable domain, with remaining parts taken from reference TRBV7-2 and TRBJ2-6, reads GAGVSQSPSNKVTEKGKDVELRCDPISGHTALYWYRQSLGQGLEFLIYFQGNSAPDKSGLPSDRFSAERTGGSVSTLTIQRTQQEDSAVYLCASAGGPSGANVLTFGAGSRLTVL.

Of note for this clone: This specimen includes other DNA sequences encoding the same CDR3. This chain connects TRBV28 to TRBJ1-5; D gene unclear. Trimming took 2 bases from V and 2 from J, leaving 4 bases between them. This CDR3 is built from 13 residues. Germline-derived CDR1 and CDR2 are MDHEN and SYDVKM. For the CDR3, the DNA is TGTGCCAGCAGTTTAGTAGGCAATCAGCCCCAGCATTTT. Translated, it gives CASSLVGNQPQHF.

V gene TRBV7-4 combines with J gene TRBJ1-1, with 7 bases fitting TRBD1. The J segment lost 4 bases and the V segment lost 4 bases, leaving 15 bases of the junction unmatched. Germline V CDR1 and CDR2: SGHVT, SQSDAQ. This CDR3 comprises 17 residues. CDR3 residues: CASSSSTQGEVTTEAFF. The CDR3 DNA reads as TGTGCCAGCAGCTCAAGTACGCAGGGGGAGGTGACCACTGAAGCTTTCTTT.

V usage is TRBV5-4 and J usage is TRBJ2-5; D is uncertain. The ends were cut back, 0 bases at V and 2 bases at J, with 8 bases in the middle. CDR3 size: 14 residues. The germline V gene has CDR1 SGHNT and CDR2 YYREEE (reference sequence). DNA of the CDR3: TGTGCCAGCAGCTTGGAACTGGCGCAAGAGACCCAGTACTTC. This translates into CASSLELAQETQYF. The full variable domain, its missing parts supplied by reference TRBV5-4 and TRBJ2-5, is ETGVTQSPTHLIKTRGQQVTLRCSSQSGHNTVSWYQQALGQGPQFIFQYYREEENGRGNFPPRFSGLQFPNYSSELNVNALELDDSALYLCASSLELAQETQYFGPGTRLLVL.

This clone came up a few times. The junction departs from germline at one end; a sequencing error may be responsible. J is TRBJ1-1 and V is TRBV2, with 8 bases fitting TRBD1. Germline CDR1 SNHLY, CDR2 FYNNEI. This CDR3 contains 9 residues. The CDR3 loop reads CASLQGAAF. DNA for the CDR3: TGTGCCAGTCTTCAGGGGGCGGCCTTT. The whole variable domain, remainder taken from reference TRBV2 and TRBJ1-1, is EPEVTQTPSHQVTQMGQEVILRCVPISNHLYFYWYRQILGQKVEFLVSFYNNEISEKSEIFDDQFSVERPDGSNFTLKIRSTKLEDSAMYFCASLQGAAFGQGTRLTVV.

The rearrangement joins TRBV7-9 to TRBJ2-3; possible D gene TRBD2, 6 bases. Germline V CDR1 and CDR2: SEHNR, FQNEAQ (reference sequence). The V and J ends lost 8 bases and 2 bases respectively, with 20 bases between them. CDR3 length: 16 amino acids. The CDR3 loop reads CASGHSRDSYTDTQYF. The CDR3 nucleotides read TGTGCCAGCGGGCACTCCCGGGACTCTTACACAGATACGCAGTATTTT.

This chain connects TRBV9 to TRBJ1-1; D is unresolved. V lost 0 bases and J lost 7, with 13 bases in between. This CDR3 comprises 14 residues. In germline, CDR1 is SGDLS, CDR2 YYNGEE. The CDR3 here is CASSVDTSAYEAFF. CDR3 nucleotide sequence: TGTGCCAGCAGCGTAGACACCTCCGCGTATGAAGCTTTCTTT.

The rearrangement uses TRBV11-3 and TRBJ2-1; D is possibly TRBD1 or TRBD2 (5 bases each). V lost 5 bases, J lost 5 bases, and 22 bases lay in between. This CDR3 is built from 17 residues. Germline-derived CDR1 and CDR2 are SGHNT and YENEEA. CDR3 in DNA: TGTGCCAGCAGCCGCTCGGTGGGCAGGGAGAGGGACAATGAGCAGTTCTTC. Protein: CASSRSVGRERDNEQFF. Variable domain in full (rest from reference TRBV11-3 and TRBJ2-1): EAGVVQSPRYKIIEKKQPVAFWCNPISGHNTLYWYLQNLGQGPELLIRYENEEAVDDSQLPKDRFSAERLKGVDSTLKIQPAELGDSAVYLCASSRSVGRERDNEQFFGPGTRLTVL.

DNA for the CDR3: TGTGCCAGCAGCTCCGGACAGCCCTATGGCTACACCTTC. Encoded protein: CASSSGQPYGYTF. The V gene is TRBV7-8, the J gene TRBJ1-2; the D gene is possibly TRBD1 (6 bases). The CDR3 is 13 residues long. CDR1 and CDR2 from the germline V gene are SGHVS and FQNEAQ. Trimming pared 4 bases from V and 4 bases from J, leaving 10 bases between.

The chain employs TRBV27 and TRBJ2-7; 8 bases match TRBD1. The junction had 5 bases not matched to a gene; V was cut back by 5 bases and J by 2 bases. From germline, CDR1 is MNHEY and CDR2 SMNVEV (reference sequence). The CDR3 extends over 14 amino acids. CDR3 nucleotide sequence: TGTGCCAGCAGTACCGAGGGACAGGCCTACGAGCAGTACTTC. As protein: CASSTEGQAYEQYF.

The genes are TRBV28 and TRBJ2-7, with 9 bases aligning to TRBD1. Germline CDR1 is MDHEN and CDR2 is SYDVKM. This CDR3 comprises 17 residues. J was trimmed by 0 bases and V by 7 bases; bases with no gene match: 13. CDR3 bases: TGTGCCAGCACCTTTATCCCAAGACAGGGGGGCTCCTACGAGCAGTACTTC. It translates to CASTFIPRQGGSYEQYF.

The gene calls are TRBV28 and TRBJ1-1; no clear D. V shed 3 bases and J shed 1 base, with 12 bases lying between them. Per the germline V gene, CDR1 is MDHEN and CDR2 is SYDVKM. There are 15 residues in the CDR3. The CDR3 bases are TGTGCCAGCAGTTTTAGAAGTGGACCGAACACTGAAGCTTTCTTT. Amino acid sequence: CASSFRSGPNTEAFF.